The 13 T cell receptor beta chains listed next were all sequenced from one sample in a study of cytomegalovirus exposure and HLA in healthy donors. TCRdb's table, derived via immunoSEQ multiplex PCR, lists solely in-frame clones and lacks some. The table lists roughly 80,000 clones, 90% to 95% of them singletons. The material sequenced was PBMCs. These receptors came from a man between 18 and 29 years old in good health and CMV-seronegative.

CDR3 sequence: CASSLAGTGGIGETQYF. CDR3 in DNA: TGTGCCAGCAGCTTGGCCGGGACAGGGGGGATTGGAGAGACCCAGTACTTC. The V gene is TRBV11-3, the J gene TRBJ2-5, with 11 bases that match TRBD1. J gave up 4 bases and V 3 bases, and 10 bases lay outside the gene matches. This CDR3 has 17 amino acids. Germline V lookup: CDR1 SGHNT, CDR2 YENEEA. Together with reference TRBV11-3 and TRBJ2-5, the CDR3 gives the full variable domain: EAGVVQSPRYKIIEKKQPVAFWCNPISGHNTLYWYLQNLGQGPELLIRYENEEAVDDSQLPKDRFSAERLKGVDSTLKIQPAELGDSAVYLCASSLAGTGGIGETQYFGPGTRLLVL.

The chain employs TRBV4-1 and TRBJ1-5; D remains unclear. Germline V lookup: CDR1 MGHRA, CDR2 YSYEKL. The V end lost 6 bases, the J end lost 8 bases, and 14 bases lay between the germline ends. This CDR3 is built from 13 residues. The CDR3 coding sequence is TGCGCCAGCAGTCGCTCGGGTGCTAAGCCCCAGCATTTT. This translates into CASSRSGAKPQHF.

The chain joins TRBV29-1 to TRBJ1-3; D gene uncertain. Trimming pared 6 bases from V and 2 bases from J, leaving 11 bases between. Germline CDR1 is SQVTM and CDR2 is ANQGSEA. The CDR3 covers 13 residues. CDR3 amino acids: CSVSREAGNTIYF. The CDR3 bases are TGCAGCGTGAGTCGTGAGGCTGGAAACACCATATATTTT.

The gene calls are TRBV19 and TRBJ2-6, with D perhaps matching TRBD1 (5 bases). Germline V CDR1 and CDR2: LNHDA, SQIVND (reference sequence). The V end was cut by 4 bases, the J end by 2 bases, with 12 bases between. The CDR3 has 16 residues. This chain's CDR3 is CASSSRVITGANVLTF. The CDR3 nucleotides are TGTGCCAGTAGTAGCAGGGTTATCACTGGGGCCAACGTCCTGACTTTC. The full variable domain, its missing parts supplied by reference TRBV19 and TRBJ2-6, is DGGITQSPKYLFRKEGQNVTLSCEQNLNHDAMYWYRQDPGQGLRLIYYSQIVNDFQKGDIAEGYSVSREKKESFPLTVTSAQKNPTAFYLCASSSRVITGANVLTFGAGSRLTVL.

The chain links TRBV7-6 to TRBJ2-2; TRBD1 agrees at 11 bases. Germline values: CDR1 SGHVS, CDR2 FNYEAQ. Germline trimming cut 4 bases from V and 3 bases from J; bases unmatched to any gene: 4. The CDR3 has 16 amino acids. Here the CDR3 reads CASSSGTGGYTGELFF. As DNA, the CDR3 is TGTGCCAGCAGCTCCGGGACAGGGGGTTACACCGGGGAGCTGTTTTTT.

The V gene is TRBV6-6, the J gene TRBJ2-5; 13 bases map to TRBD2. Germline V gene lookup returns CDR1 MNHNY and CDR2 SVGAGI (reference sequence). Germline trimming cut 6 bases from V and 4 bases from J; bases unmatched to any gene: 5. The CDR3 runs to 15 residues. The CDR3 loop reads CASSSGTSGVETQYF. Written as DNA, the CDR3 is TGTGCCAGCAGCTCCGGGACTAGCGGGGTAGAGACCCAGTACTTC.

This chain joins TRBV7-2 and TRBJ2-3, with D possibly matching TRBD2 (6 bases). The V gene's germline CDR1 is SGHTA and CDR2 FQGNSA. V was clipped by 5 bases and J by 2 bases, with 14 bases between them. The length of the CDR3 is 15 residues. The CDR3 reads CASSNSGGNTDTQYF. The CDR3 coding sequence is TGTGCCAGCAGCAATAGCGGTGGGAACACAGATACGCAGTATTTT. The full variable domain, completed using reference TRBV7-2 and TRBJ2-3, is GAGVSQSPSNKVTEKGKDVELRCDPISGHTALYWYRQSLGQGLEFLIYFQGNSAPDKSGLPSDRFSAERTGGSVSTLTIQRTQQEDSAVYLCASSNSGGNTDTQYFGPGTRLTVL.

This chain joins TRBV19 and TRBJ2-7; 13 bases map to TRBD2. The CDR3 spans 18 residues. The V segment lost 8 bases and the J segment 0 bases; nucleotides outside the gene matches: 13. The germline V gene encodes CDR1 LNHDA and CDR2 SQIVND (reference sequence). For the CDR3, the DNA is TGTGCCAGTCGGACTGGACTAGCGGGAGCCCTAAGCTCCTACGAGCAGTACTTC. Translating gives CASRTGLAGALSSYEQYF.

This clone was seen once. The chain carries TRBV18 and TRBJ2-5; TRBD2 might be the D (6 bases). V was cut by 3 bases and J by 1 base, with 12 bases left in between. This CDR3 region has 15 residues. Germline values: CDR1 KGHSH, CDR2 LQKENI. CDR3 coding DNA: TGTGCCAGCTCACCGGGGCTAGCGTTCCAAGAGACCCAGTACTTC. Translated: CASSPGLAFQETQYF.

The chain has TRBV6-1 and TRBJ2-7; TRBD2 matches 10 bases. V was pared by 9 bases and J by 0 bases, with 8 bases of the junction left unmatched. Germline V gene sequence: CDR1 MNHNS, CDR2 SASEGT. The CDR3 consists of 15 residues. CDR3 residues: CASSQLAGSSYEQYF. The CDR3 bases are TGTGCCAGTAGTCAACTAGCGGGGAGCTCCTACGAGCAGTACTTC.

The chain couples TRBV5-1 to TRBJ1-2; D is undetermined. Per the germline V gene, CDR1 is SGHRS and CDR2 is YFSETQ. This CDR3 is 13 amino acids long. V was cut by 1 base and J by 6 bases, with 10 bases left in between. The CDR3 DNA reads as TGCGCCAGCAGCTTGTCAGGTGGCAATGGCTACACCTTC. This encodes CASSLSGGNGYTF.

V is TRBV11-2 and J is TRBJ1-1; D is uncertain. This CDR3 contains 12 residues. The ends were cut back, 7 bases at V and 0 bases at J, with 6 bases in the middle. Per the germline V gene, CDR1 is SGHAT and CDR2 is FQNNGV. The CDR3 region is CASTHMNTEAFF. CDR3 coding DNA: TGTGCCAGCACCCACATGAACACTGAAGCTTTCTTT. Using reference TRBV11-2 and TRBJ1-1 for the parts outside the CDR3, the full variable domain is EAGVAQSPRYKIIEKRQSVAFWCNPISGHATLYWYQQILGQGPKLLIQFQNNGVVDDSQLPKDRFSAERLKGVDSTLKIQPAKLEDSAVYLCASTHMNTEAFFGQGTRLTVV.

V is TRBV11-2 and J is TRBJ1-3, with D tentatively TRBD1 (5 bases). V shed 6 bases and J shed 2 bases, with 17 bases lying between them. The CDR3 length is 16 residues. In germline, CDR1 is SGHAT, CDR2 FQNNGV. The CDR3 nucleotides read TGTGCCAGCAGTCCCTGGCAGGGAGGGCCTGGAAACACCATATATTTT. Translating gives CASSPWQGGPGNTIYF.